This is a list of T cell receptor beta chains from one sample in a study of blood T cell repertoires in COVID-19. Sequenced by immunoSEQ multiplex PCR; TCRdb stores in-frame clones only, minus some. The sample yields around 300,000 clones, about nine tenths seen once. Sequenced input: peripheral blood. These receptors were collected from a woman aged 40 to 50 who had recovered from COVID-19. Both conserved end residues are part of each CDR3. The order of the fields is V gene, J gene, clone size, D gene, CDR3 DNA, CDR3 protein. A D gene is named only where the DNA matches it firmly. Size is omitted from some rows. Given values are once, few, many or a class for expanded clones.

>TRBV12-3/TRBV12-4|TRBJ2-7|.|.
TGTGCCTCAGCACGGGGGTCCTACGAGCAGTACTTC
CASARGSYEQYF
>TRBV9|TRBJ2-6|.|.
TGTGCCAGCAGCGTAGGTGACAGCGATTACTCTGGGGCCAACGTCCTGACTTTC
CASSVGDSDYSGANVLTF
>TRBV24-1|TRBJ1-4|.|.
TGTGCCACCAGTGATTTGGCGGAGGAAAAACTGTTTTTT
CATSDLAEEKLFF
>TRBV19|TRBJ2-3|.|.
TGTGCCAGTAGTATAGTAGGGGCAGATACGCAGTATTTT
CASSIVGADTQYF
>TRBV5-1|TRBJ2-7|once|TRBD1
TGCGCCAGCAGCTCAGGACAGGGGGCGGAGGAGCAGTACTTC
CASSSGQGAEEQYF
>TRBV6-1|TRBJ1-2|few|TRBD1
TGTGCCAGCAGTGAGGGACAGCAATCATTCGATGGCTACACCTTC
CASSEGQQSFDGYTF
>TRBV7-9|TRBJ2-7|.|TRBD1
TGTGCCAGCAGCTCTGACAGGGGGCGTCTCGGCGAGCAGTACTTC
CASSSDRGRLGEQYF
>TRBV30|TRBJ2-2|.|.
TGTGCCTGGAGTGTACGGAGAAACGGGGAGCTGTTTTTT
CAWSVRRNGELFF
>TRBV30|TRBJ2-5|.|.
TGTGCCTGGAGTCCAGGGAAGGGAGAGACCCAGTACTTC
CAWSPGKGETQYF
>TRBV11-2|TRBJ2-5|.|TRBD2
TGTGCCAGCAGCTTCGGGACTAGCGGGAGTGAGACCCAGTACTTC
CASSFGTSGSETQYF
>TRBV28|TRBJ1-4|.|.
TGTGCCAGCAGCCCCCAATCCGGGAACAAACTGTTTTTT
CASSPQSGNKLFF
>TRBV6-5|TRBJ2-7|.|TRBD2
TGTGCCAGCAGAGAGCCGGGACTAGCGTACGAGCAGTACTTC
CASREPGLAYEQYF
>TRBV12-5|TRBJ1-1|.|.
TGTGCTAGTGGTGACTCCCAGGGCTCCTTTGAAGCTTTCTTT
CASGDSQGSFEAFF
>TRBV30|TRBJ1-3|.|.
TGTGCCTGGAGTGGACAGAGCTCTGGAAACACCATATATTTT
CAWSGQSSGNTIYF
>TRBV11-3|TRBJ2-7|.|TRBD1
TGTGCCAGCAGCTTAGGACCAAGGACAGGGGGCGACGAGCAGTACTTC
CASSLGPRTGGDEQYF
>TRBV28|TRBJ1-6|.|.
TGTGCCAGCAGTTTACCGGGGAGCCTTTCACCCCTCCACTTT
CASSLPGSLSPLHF
>TRBV19|TRBJ2-2|.|TRBD1
TGTGCCAGTAGTATCACCCTCGGGACAGGGCCCGGGGAGCTGTTTTTT
CASSITLGTGPGELFF
>TRBV30|TRBJ2-1|.|TRBD2
TGTGCCTGGAGTCACAGCGGGAGGAACTACAATGAGCAGTTCTTC
CAWSHSGRNYNEQFF
>TRBV30|TRBJ1-5|.|.
TGTGCCTGGAGTGGGCGGGGGAATCAGCCCCAGCATTTT
CAWSGRGNQPQHF
>TRBV9|TRBJ2-1|.|TRBD1
TGTGCCAGCAGCGTAGGCAGGGGGCAACCCCTTGGCTCCTACAATGAGCAGTTCTTC
CASSVGRGQPLGSYNEQFF
>TRBV7-6|TRBJ2-2|.|TRBD2
TGTGCCACCAGCTTCAATAGCGGGAGGGCCACCGGGGAGCTGTTTTTT
CATSFNSGRATGELFF
>TRBV11-2|TRBJ2-1|.|.
TGTGCCAGCAGCTTAGATGGGGGACTCCTGTTCAATGAGCAGTTCTTC
CASSLDGGLLFNEQFF
>TRBV27|TRBJ2-3|.|.
TGTGCCAGCAGTTTATCTATCGCACAGGGTAGGGCCACAGATACGCAGTATTTT
CASSLSIAQGRATDTQYF
>TRBV7-9|TRBJ1-5|once|.
TGTGCCAGCAGCTTAAGCGGTGGCAATCAGCCCCAGCATTTT
CASSLSGGNQPQHF
>TRBV15|TRBJ2-3|.|.
TGTGCCACCAGCCTAGGGAGAGGGATGGGCACAGATACGCAGTATTTT
CATSLGRGMGTDTQYF
>TRBV11-2|TRBJ2-3|.|TRBD2
TGTGCCAGCAGCCCACGGGAGGGGACGGGCACAGATACGCAGTATTTT
CASSPREGTGTDTQYF
>TRBV5-6|TRBJ2-1|.|.
TGTGCCAGCAGCTTCGATACAGGGAGCTCCTACAATGAGCAGTTCTTC
CASSFDTGSSYNEQFF
>TRBV14|TRBJ2-6|.|.
TGTGCCAGCAGCCAAGTATCAGTGAACTCTGGGGCCAACGTCCTGACTTTC
CASSQVSVNSGANVLTF
>TRBV7-2|TRBJ2-7|.|.
TGTGCCAGCAGCTTAGCTGGGCGCGGGATCCCCTACGAGCAGTACTTC
CASSLAGRGIPYEQYF
>TRBV27|TRBJ2-5|.|.
TGTGCCAGCAGTTTATGGGGGGTAGGAGAGACCCAGTACTTC
CASSLWGVGETQYF
>TRBV9|TRBJ1-4|.|.
TGTGCCAGCAGCACCCAGGGGTTCGCTAATGAAAAACTGTTTTTT
CASSTQGFANEKLFF
>TRBV2|TRBJ1-1|.|.
TGTGCCAGCAGCCTGATGCCGGGATCTACAGAAGCTTTCTTT
CASSLMPGSTEAFF
>TRBV21-1|TRBJ2-7|.|.
TGTGCCAGCAGCCCCAGAGGGGCTAGCGGGGACTACGAGCAGTACTTC
CASSPRGASGDYEQYF
>TRBV14|TRBJ2-7|few|TRBD2
TGTGCCAGCAGCCCAACCGGGACTAGCTTCCACGAGCAGTACTTC
CASSPTGTSFHEQYF
>TRBV5-5|TRBJ2-7|.|TRBD2
TGTGCCAGCAGCTTGGGACTAGCCAAGGGCCACGACGAGCAGTACTTC
CASSLGLAKGHDEQYF
>TRBV5-6|TRBJ1-1|.|.
TGTGCCAGCAGCTTAGGGGGTGAAGCTTTCTTT
CASSLGGEAFF
>TRBV23-1|TRBJ1-2|.|TRBD1
TGCGCCATTTCGACAGGGGCCAACTATGGCTACACCTTC
CAISTGANYGYTF
>TRBV9|TRBJ1-3|.|.
TGTGCCAGCAGCGCAACAGGAAATTCTGGAAACACCATATATTTT
CASSATGNSGNTIYF
>TRBV5-1|TRBJ2-3|.|.
TGCGCCAGCGGCGAAACTAGGGCAGATACGCAGTATTTT
CASGETRADTQYF
>TRBV3-1/TRBV3-2|TRBJ2-2|.|TRBD2
TGTGCCAGCAGCCGACCGGGAGGCCGCACGACCGGGGAGCTGTTTTTT
CASSRPGGRTTGELFF
>TRBV3-1/TRBV3-2|TRBJ2-2|.|.
TGTGCCAGCAGCCAAGGGGCAGGGTCTGGCGGGGAGCTGTTTTTT
CASSQGAGSGGELFF
>TRBV7-9|TRBJ2-5|.|.
TGTGCCAGCAGCTTAGCGCAAGGGGCCGGGGGCCAGTACTTC
CASSLAQGAGGQYF
>TRBV24-1|TRBJ2-3|.|.
TGTGCCACCTCAGGGGCAGATGCGCAGTATTTT
CATSGADAQYF
>TRBV19|TRBJ2-1|.|.
TGTGCCAGTAGTGTCGGAGGCTCCTACAATGAGCAGTTCTTC
CASSVGGSYNEQFF
>TRBV28|TRBJ2-6|.|.
TGTGCCAGCAGTCGACAGGGAGGTGGGGCCAACGTCCTGACTTTC
CASSRQGGGANVLTF
>TRBV14|TRBJ2-7|once|TRBD1
TGTGCCAGCAGCCATACAGGGGGTTTCGAGCAGTACTTC
CASSHTGGFEQYF